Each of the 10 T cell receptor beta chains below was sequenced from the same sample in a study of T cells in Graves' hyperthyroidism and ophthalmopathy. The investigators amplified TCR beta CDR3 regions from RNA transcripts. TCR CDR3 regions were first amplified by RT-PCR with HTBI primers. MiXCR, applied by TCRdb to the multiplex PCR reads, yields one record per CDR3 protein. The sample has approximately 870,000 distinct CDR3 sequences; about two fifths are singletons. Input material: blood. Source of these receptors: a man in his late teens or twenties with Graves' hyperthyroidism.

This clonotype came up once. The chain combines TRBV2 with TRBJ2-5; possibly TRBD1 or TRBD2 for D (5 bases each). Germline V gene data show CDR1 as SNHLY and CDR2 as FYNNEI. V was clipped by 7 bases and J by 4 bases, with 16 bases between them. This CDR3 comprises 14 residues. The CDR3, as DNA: TGTGCCAGCACCAGAGCCGGGGCTGGAGAGACCCAGTACTTC. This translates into CASTRAGAGETQYF.

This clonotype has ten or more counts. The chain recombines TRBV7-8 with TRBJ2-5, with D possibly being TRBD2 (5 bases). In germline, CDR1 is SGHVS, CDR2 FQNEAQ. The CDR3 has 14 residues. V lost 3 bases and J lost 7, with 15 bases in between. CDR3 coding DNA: TGTGCCAGCAGCTTCGAGGGATCCGGTGCGACCCAGTACTTC. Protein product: CASSFEGSGATQYF.

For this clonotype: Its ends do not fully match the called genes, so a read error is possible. The CDR3, as DNA: TGCGCCAGCAGCCACCTAACCGGGGAGCTGTTTTTT. This sequence encodes CASSHLTGELFF. This chain joins TRBV7-9 and TRBJ2-2; D not resolved. Germline V gene lookup returns CDR1 SEHNR and CDR2 FQNEAQ (reference sequence). The CDR3 loop spans 12 amino acids.

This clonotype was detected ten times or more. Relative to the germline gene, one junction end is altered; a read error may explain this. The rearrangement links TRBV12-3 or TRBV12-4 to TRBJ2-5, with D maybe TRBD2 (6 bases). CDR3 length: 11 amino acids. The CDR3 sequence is CASSLSLDYAF. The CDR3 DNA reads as TGTGCCAGCAGTTTGTCGTTGGACTATGCCTTC.

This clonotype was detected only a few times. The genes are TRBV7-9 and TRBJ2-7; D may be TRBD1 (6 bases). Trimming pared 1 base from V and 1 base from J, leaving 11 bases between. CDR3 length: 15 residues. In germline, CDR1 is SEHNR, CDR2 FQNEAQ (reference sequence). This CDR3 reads CASSLVGRGSYEQYF. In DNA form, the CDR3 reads TGTGCCAGCAGCTTAGTGGGCAGGGGTTCCTACGAGCAGTACTTC.

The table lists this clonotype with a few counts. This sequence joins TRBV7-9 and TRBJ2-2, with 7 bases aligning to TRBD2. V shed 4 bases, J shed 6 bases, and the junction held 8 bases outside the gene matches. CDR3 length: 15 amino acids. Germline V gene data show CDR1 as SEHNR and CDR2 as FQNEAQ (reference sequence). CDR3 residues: CASSSFRAGSGELFF. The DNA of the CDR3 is TGTGCCAGCAGCTCCTTCAGAGCGGGGTCCGGGGAGCTGTTTTTT.

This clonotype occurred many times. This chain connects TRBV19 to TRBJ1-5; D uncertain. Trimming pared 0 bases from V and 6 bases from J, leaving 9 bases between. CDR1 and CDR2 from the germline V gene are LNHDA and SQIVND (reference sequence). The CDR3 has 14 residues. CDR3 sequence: CASSIDRSSQPQHF. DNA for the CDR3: TGTGCCAGTAGTATAGACAGGTCGAGTCAGCCCCAGCATTTT.

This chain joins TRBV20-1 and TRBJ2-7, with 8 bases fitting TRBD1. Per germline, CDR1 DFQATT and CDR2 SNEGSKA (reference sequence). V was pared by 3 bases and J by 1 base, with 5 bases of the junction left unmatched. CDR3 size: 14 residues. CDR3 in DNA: TGCAGTGCTAGGGACAGGGTACGGTCCTACGAGCAGTACTTC. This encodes CSARDRVRSYEQYF.

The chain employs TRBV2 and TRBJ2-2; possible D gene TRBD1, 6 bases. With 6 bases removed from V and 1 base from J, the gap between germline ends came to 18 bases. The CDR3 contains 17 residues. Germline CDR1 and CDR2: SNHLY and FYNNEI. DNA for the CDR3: TGTGCCAGCAGCCCCCGCTTTGGGACAAAGAACACCGGGGAGCTGTTTTTT. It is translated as CASSPRFGTKNTGELFF.

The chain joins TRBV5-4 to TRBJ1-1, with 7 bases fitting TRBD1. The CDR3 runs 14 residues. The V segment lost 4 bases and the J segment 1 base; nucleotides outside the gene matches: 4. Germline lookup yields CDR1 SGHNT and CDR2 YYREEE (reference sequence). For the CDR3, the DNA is TGTGCCAGCAGCGGGGACAGACAGAACACTGAAGCTTTCTTT. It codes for CASSGDRQNTEAFF.